The sequence of this TCR beta chain was determined in a study of T-cell memory formation after mild COVID-19. At the level of the study: Clustering of TCRs was largely donor specific.

This clonotype was counted between two and nine times. Its antigen is still unknown. General observations from the study: The study detected some responding clones in pre-infection memory, suggesting cross-reactive memory joined. The authors left the SARS-CoV-2 specificity of second-wave clones peaking on day 37 unconfirmed.

One entry per CDR3 protein results from TCRdb running MiXCR on the 5' RACE reads. Here the sample spans under 150,000 distinct CDR3 sequences, about a fifth being singletons. V lost 3 bases and J 2 bases, leaving 17 bases between the germline ends. The CDR3 spans 16 residues. Germline V lookup: CDR1 SGHRS, CDR2 YFSETQ. The source is a man aged 18 to 30 who had mild COVID-19 (a few samples of this study predate the infection). Cell type and time point are not known. The chain carries TRBV5-1 and TRBJ1-1, with a tentative D call TRBD1 (6 bases). Material for sequencing was PBMCs or a T cell subset sorted from them (not recorded which). CDR3 region: CASSSPREGGNTEAFF. CDR3 coding DNA: TGCGCCAGCAGCTCCCCCCGTGAAGGGGGTAACACTGAAGCTTTCTTT. Full variable domain (missing parts from reference TRBV5-1 and TRBJ1-1): KAGVTQTPRYLIKTRGQQVTLSCSPISGHRSVSWYQQTPGQGLQFLFEYFSETQRNKGNFPGRFSGRQFSNSRSEMNVSTLELGDSALYLCASSSPREGGNTEAFFGQGTRLTVV.